These 21 T cell receptor beta chains originate from one sample sequenced in a study of blood T cell repertoires in COVID-19. The assay was immunoSEQ multiplex PCR, and TCRdb's table has in-frame clones only and misses some. The data show about 190,000 clones, around nine tenths seen once. The sample taken for sequencing was peripheral blood. All receptors derive from a man aged 25-45 years with acute or convalescent COVID-19.

The chain joins TRBV6-6 to TRBJ2-2; TRBD2 aligns across 12 bases. With V trimmed by 6 bases and J by 5 bases, 4 bases remained unmatched. The CDR3 has 15 amino acids. Germline CDR1 reads MNHNY; CDR2 reads SVGAGI (reference sequence). This CDR3 reads CASSGLAGRTGELFF. In nucleotides, the CDR3 is TGTGCCAGCAGCGGACTAGCGGGGCGGACCGGGGAGCTGTTTTTT.

The genes are TRBV4-2 and TRBJ2-2; a possible D gene is TRBD2 (6 bases). Trimming shortened V by 0 bases and J by 6 bases, and 8 bases separated the two germline ends. Germline-derived CDR1 and CDR2 are LGHNA and YNFKEQ. The CDR3 covers 14 residues. DNA of the CDR3: TGTGCCAGCAGCCAAGAGCGGGGCGCCGGGGAGCTGTTTTTT. Its translation: CASSQERGAGELFF.

The chain recombines TRBV9 with TRBJ1-2; possibly TRBD1 for D (5 bases). Trimming left V 5 bases short and J 3 bases short, with 14 bases between. Germline CDR1 is SGDLS and CDR2 is YYNGEE. The CDR3 has 14 amino acids. For the CDR3, the DNA is TGTGCCAGCAGGGGCCCAGGGATTGACTATGGCTACACCTTC. This encodes CASRGPGIDYGYTF. The full variable domain, completed using reference TRBV9 and TRBJ1-2, is DSGVTQTPKHLITATGQRVTLRCSPRSGDLSVYWYQQSLDQGLQFLIQYYNGEERAKGNILERFSAQQFPDLHSELNLSSLELGDSALYFCASRGPGIDYGYTFGSGTRLTVV.

The rearrangement links TRBV6-5 to TRBJ2-2; D gene uncertain. This CDR3 comprises 12 residues. The germline V and J ends were trimmed by 6 bases and 4 bases, with 6 bases remaining between them. Germline lookup yields CDR1 MNHEY and CDR2 SVGAGI. The CDR3 DNA reads TGTGCCAGCAGCTCCGTCACCGGGGAGCTGTTTTTT. As protein: CASSSVTGELFF.

The rearrangement joins TRBV5-4 to TRBJ1-2; 9 bases align to TRBD1. With V trimmed by 3 bases and J by 5 bases, 5 bases remained unmatched. CDR3 size: 14 residues. Per the germline V gene, CDR1 is SGHNT and CDR2 is YYREEE (reference sequence). CDR3 in amino acids: CASSSLDRGYGYTF. The CDR3 region has the DNA TGTGCCAGCAGCTCTTTGGACAGGGGTTATGGCTACACCTTC.

J is TRBJ2-1 and V is TRBV6-1; 12 positions match TRBD2. The CDR3 consists of 16 residues. Per the germline V gene, CDR1 is MNHNS and CDR2 is SASEGT. The ends lost 1 base at V and 7 bases at J; junction bases unmatched: 5. Here the CDR3 reads CASSEGSSGRGNEQFF. In nucleotides, the CDR3 is TGTGCCAGCAGTGAAGGGTCTAGCGGGAGGGGGAATGAGCAGTTCTTC.

The V gene is TRBV3-1 (or the pseudogene TRBV3-2), the J gene TRBJ1-1; the match to TRBD1 covers 9 bases. Germline CDR1 and CDR2: LGHDT and YNNKEL (reference sequence). V shed 4 bases, J shed 4 bases, and the junction held 7 bases outside the gene matches. This CDR3 contains 15 residues. Here the CDR3 reads CASSPTGGRGTEAFF. The CDR3 region has the DNA TGTGCCAGCAGCCCCACAGGGGGCAGGGGCACTGAAGCTTTCTTT.

The V and J genes are TRBV15 and TRBJ2-1; the match to TRBD2 covers 9 bases. CDR3 length: 15 residues. Germline V gene data show CDR1 as LNHNV and CDR2 as YYDKDF (reference sequence). V was clipped by 5 bases and J by 7 bases; unmatched bases: 9. The CDR3 DNA follows: TGTGCCACCAGCTCGTTGAGACTAGCGGTAAATGAGCAGTTCTTC. This translates into CATSSLRLAVNEQFF. The whole variable domain, filled in from reference TRBV15 and TRBJ2-1, reads DAMVIQNPRYQVTQFGKPVTLSCSQTLNHNVMYWYQQKSSQAPKLLFHYYDKDFNNEADTPDNFQSRRPNTSFCFLDIRSPGLGDTAMYLCATSSLRLAVNEQFFGPGTRLTVL.

The gene calls are TRBV18 and TRBJ2-2, with 8 positions matching TRBD1. The CDR3 consists of 16 residues. Germline CDR1 reads KGHSH; CDR2 reads LQKENI. V gave up 6 bases and J gave up 4 bases; unmatched junction bases: 10. CDR3 loop: CASSRAGQGATGELFF. The CDR3 nucleotides are TGTGCCAGCTCCAGGGCCGGACAGGGAGCCACCGGGGAGCTGTTTTTT. The full variable domain, completed using reference TRBV18 and TRBJ2-2, is NAGVMQNPRHLVRRRGQEARLRCSPMKGHSHVYWYRQLPEEGLKFMVYLQKENIIDESGMPKERFSAEFPKEGPSILRIQQVVRGDSAAYFCASSRAGQGATGELFFGEGSRLTVL.

This chain connects TRBV5-1 to TRBJ2-1, with 11 bases lining up with TRBD2. Unmatched junction bases numbered 4, after V lost 2 bases and J lost 3 bases. Germline V gene sequence: CDR1 SGHRS, CDR2 YFSETQ. CDR3 length: 16 amino acids. This chain's CDR3 is CASSFQLAGVYNEQFF. In DNA, the CDR3 is TGCGCCAGCAGCTTTCAACTAGCGGGGGTCTACAATGAGCAGTTCTTC.

V gene TRBV19 combines with J gene TRBJ2-1, with 7 nucleotides matching TRBD1. J lost 7 bases, V lost 6 bases, and 12 bases had no gene match. CDR3 length: 15 residues. CDR1 is LNHDA, CDR2 SQIVND, per germline (reference sequence). CDR3 bases: TGTGCCAGTAGGCCCGACAGGGCGTCTAAGAATGAGCAGTTCTTC. The encoded protein is CASRPDRASKNEQFF.

The chain uses TRBV29-1 and TRBJ2-3, with D unclear. CDR3 length: 11 residues. Trimming took 7 bases from V and 4 from J, leaving 9 bases between them. CDR1 is SQVTM, CDR2 ANQGSEA, per germline. CDR3 DNA sequence: TGCAGCGCGGGCTTCGCAGATACGCAGTATTTT. It encodes CSAGFADTQYF.

V and J are TRBV5-1 and TRBJ2-7; D may be TRBD2 (6 bases). CDR3 length: 14 amino acids. V lost 0 bases, J lost 4 bases, and 11 bases lay in between. From germline, CDR1 is SGHRS and CDR2 YFSETQ. Written as DNA, the CDR3 is TGCGCCAGCAGCTTGGAAGCGGGCCATTACGAGCAGTACTTC. Translation: CASSLEAGHYEQYF.

This chain uses TRBV6-2 or TRBV6-3 with TRBJ1-5; D is ambiguous. Trimming stripped 5 bases from V and 0 bases from J, with 8 bases between. CDR3 length: 14 residues. CDR1 and CDR2 (germline): MNHEY, SVGEGT. CDR3 DNA sequence: TGTGCCAGCAGTAGAGGGTTTAGCAATCAGCCCCAGCATTTT. The encoded protein is CASSRGFSNQPQHF.

This clone was seen once. The genes are TRBV30 and TRBJ1-5; maybe TRBD1 (6 bases). This CDR3 comprises 16 residues. Trimming removed 1 base from V and 0 bases from J, with 13 bases in between. CDR1 and CDR2 from the germline V gene are GTSNPN and SVGIG (reference sequence). CDR3 region: CAWSDRVSYSNQPQHF. The DNA for the CDR3 is TGTGCCTGGAGTGACAGGGTGAGTTATAGCAATCAGCCCCAGCATTTT.

This clone was seen just once. This chain connects TRBV30 to TRBJ1-2; the D gene is possibly TRBD1 (6 bases). V lost 0 bases to trimming and J lost 14 bases, with 16 bases between them. This CDR3 spans 12 amino acids. Germline V gene lookup returns CDR1 GTSNPN and CDR2 SVGIG (reference sequence). The CDR3 DNA sequence: TGTGCCTGGAGTGTACAACACCCACAGGGTACCTTC. This gives the protein CAWSVQHPQGTF.

The rearrangement joins TRBV2 to TRBJ2-7, with a tentative D call TRBD2 (5 bases). The CDR3 has 10 residues. Germline V lookup: CDR1 SNHLY, CDR2 FYNNEI. V lost 8 bases and J 6 bases, leaving 8 bases between the germline ends. CDR3 DNA: TGTGCCAGCGGGAGCGGCGAGCAGTACTTC. This codes for CASGSGEQYF.

This chain links TRBV29-1 with TRBJ2-7; D gene uncertain. The CDR3 covers 13 residues. V gave up 7 bases and J gave up 4 bases, with 17 bases separating them. In germline, CDR1 is SQVTM, CDR2 ANQGSEA. The CDR3 DNA is TGCAGCGCCTTCTCACCATACAGATACGAGCAGTACTTC. Its translation: CSAFSPYRYEQYF.

The chain combines TRBV7-2 with TRBJ1-3; 7 nucleotides line up with TRBD1. This CDR3 is built from 15 residues. Unmatched junction bases numbered 9, after V lost 8 bases and J lost 2 bases. The germline V gene encodes CDR1 SGHTA and CDR2 FQGNSA. CDR3 sequence (DNA): TGTGCCAGCTCCACAGGGGACCCTACTGGAAACACCATATATTTT. This encodes CASSTGDPTGNTIYF.

V is TRBV5-4 and J is TRBJ1-2; D is uncertain. Between the trimmed V and J ends, which lost 0 bases and 8 bases, there was a span of 8 bases. The CDR3 is 12 residues long. Germline V lookup: CDR1 SGHNT, CDR2 YYREEE (reference sequence). CDR3 loop: CASSLDSLGYTF. The CDR3, as DNA: TGTGCCAGCAGCTTGGACAGCTTGGGCTACACCTTC.

The gene calls are TRBV27 and TRBJ2-7, with a tentative D call TRBD1 (6 bases). The CDR3 has 14 residues. V lost 5 bases and J lost 5, with 16 bases in between. Germline V CDR1 and CDR2: MNHEY, SMNVEV (reference sequence). The CDR3 reads CASSRVGGWDEQYF. The CDR3, as DNA: TGTGCCAGCAGTCGTGTAGGGGGTTGGGACGAGCAGTACTTC.